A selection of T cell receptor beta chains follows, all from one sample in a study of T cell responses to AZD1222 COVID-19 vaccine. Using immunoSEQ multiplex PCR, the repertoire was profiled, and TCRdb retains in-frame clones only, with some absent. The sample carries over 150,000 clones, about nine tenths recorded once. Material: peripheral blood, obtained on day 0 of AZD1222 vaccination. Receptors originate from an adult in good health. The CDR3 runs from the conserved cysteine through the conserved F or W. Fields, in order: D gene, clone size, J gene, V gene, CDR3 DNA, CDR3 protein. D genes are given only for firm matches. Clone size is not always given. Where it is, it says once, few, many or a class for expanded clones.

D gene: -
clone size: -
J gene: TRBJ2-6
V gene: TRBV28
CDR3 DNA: TGTGCCAGCAGACACACGGGCTCTGGGGCCAACGTCCTGACTTTC
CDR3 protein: CASRHTGSGANVLTF

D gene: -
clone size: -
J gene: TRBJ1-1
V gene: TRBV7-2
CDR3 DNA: TGTGCCAGCAGCTTAATCGCTTACACTGAAGCTTTCTTT
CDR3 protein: CASSLIAYTEAFF

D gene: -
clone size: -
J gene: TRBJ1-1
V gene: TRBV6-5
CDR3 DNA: TGTGCCAGCAGTTACCTCGGATCGGGGGGCGCTGAAGCTTTCTTT
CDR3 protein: CASSYLGSGGAEAFF

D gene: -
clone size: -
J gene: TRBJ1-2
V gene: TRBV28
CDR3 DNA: TGTGCCAGCAGTTCTTCCCGTGTTGGCTACACCTTC
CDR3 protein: CASSSSRVGYTF

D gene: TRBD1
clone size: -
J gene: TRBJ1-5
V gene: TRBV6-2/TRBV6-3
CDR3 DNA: TGTGCCAGCACCCCGGGACAGGGTAACGGTCAGCCCCAGCATTTT
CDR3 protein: CASTPGQGNGQPQHF

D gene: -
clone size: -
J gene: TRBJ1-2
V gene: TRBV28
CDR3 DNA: TGTGCCAGCAGTTTACGATGGGGGAAGCCCTATGGCTACACCTTC
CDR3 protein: CASSLRWGKPYGYTF

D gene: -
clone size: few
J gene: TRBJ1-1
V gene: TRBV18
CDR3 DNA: TGTGCCAGCTCACGAAAAACTGAAGCTTTCTTT
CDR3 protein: CASSRKTEAFF

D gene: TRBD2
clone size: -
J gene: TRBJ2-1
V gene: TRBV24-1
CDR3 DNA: TGTGCCACCAGTGATCCTCTAGCGGGGGTCAGCAATGAGCAGTTCTTC
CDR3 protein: CATSDPLAGVSNEQFF

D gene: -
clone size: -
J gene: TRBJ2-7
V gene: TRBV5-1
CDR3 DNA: TGCGCCAGCAGCTTGTCAGGGGATGCCTACGAGCAGTACTTC
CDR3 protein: CASSLSGDAYEQYF

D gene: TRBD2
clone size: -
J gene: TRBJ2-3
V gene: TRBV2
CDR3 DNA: TGTGCCAGCACGACTAGCGGGGGAGGAGATACGCAGTATTTT
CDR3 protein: CASTTSGGGDTQYF

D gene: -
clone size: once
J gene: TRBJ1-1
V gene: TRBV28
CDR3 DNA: TGTGCCAGCCATCTCAGGGTTTTTCCGAACACTGAAGCTTTCTTT
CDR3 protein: CASHLRVFPNTEAFF

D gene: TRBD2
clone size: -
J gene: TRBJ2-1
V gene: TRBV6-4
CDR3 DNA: TGTGCCAGCAGTGACTCGACTAGCGGGGATGAGCAGTTCTTC
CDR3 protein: CASSDSTSGDEQFF

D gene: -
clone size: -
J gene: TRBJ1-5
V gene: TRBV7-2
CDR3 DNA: TGTGCCAGCAGCTGGGGGAGGTCATATAGCAATCAGCCCCAGCATTTT
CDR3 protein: CASSWGRSYSNQPQHF